The 18 T cell receptor beta chains reported below all come from one sample, sequenced in a study of T cell responses to AZD1222 COVID-19 vaccine. Method: immunoSEQ multiplex PCR; TCRdb's copy keeps in-frame clones and lacks some. Of about 140,000 clones listed, around 92% are singletons. Source: peripheral blood, taken on day 0 of AZD1222 vaccination. The receptors shown here come from an adult in good health.

The V and J genes are TRBV4-1 and TRBJ2-7, with TRBD1 identical over 7 bases. V gave up 3 bases and J gave up 2 bases; unmatched junction bases: 7. The CDR3 spans 15 residues. CDR1 MGHRA and CDR2 YSYEKL come from the germline V gene. CDR3 amino acids: CASSHLDRVPYEQYF. CDR3 bases: TGCGCCAGCAGCCACCTTGACAGGGTCCCCTACGAGCAGTACTTC.

V usage is TRBV5-4 and J usage is TRBJ2-7; D gene ambiguous. The CDR3 extends over 15 amino acids. In germline, CDR1 is SGHNT, CDR2 YYREEE (reference sequence). V was cut by 0 bases and J by 1 base, with 11 bases left in between. The CDR3 DNA is TGTGCCAGCAGCTTGGGACACGGTCTTTCCTACGAGCAGTACTTC. Translated, it gives CASSLGHGLSYEQYF. Based on the CDR3 plus reference TRBV5-4 and TRBJ2-7, the full variable domain is ETGVTQSPTHLIKTRGQQVTLRCSSQSGHNTVSWYQQALGQGPQFIFQYYREEENGRGNFPPRFSGLQFPNYSSELNVNALELDDSALYLCASSLGHGLSYEQYFGPGTRLTVT.

This rearrangement joins TRBV7-9 to TRBJ2-2; tentative D call: TRBD2 (5 bases). The CDR3 is 16 amino acids. Germline V gene sequence: CDR1 SEHNR, CDR2 FQNEAQ (reference sequence). Trimming left V 5 bases short and J 0 bases short, with 13 bases between. The CDR3 protein is CASSLRLAPNTGELFF. The CDR3 DNA follows: TGTGCCAGCAGCCTCAGGCTAGCTCCGAACACCGGGGAGCTGTTTTTT. The whole variable domain, filled in from reference TRBV7-9 and TRBJ2-2, reads DTGVSQNPRHKITKRGQNVTFRCDPISEHNRLYWYRQTLGQGPEFLTYFQNEAQLEKSRLLSDRFSAERPKGSFSTLEIQRTEQGDSAMYLCASSLRLAPNTGELFFGEGSRLTVL.

J is TRBJ1-5 and V is TRBV6-2 or TRBV6-3; D may be TRBD1 (5 bases). The germline CDR1 and CDR2 sequences are MNHEY and SVGEGT. V was shortened by 2 bases and J by 4 bases, with 12 bases between the two germline ends. This CDR3 contains 15 residues. The CDR3 DNA follows: TGTGCCAGCAGTTACGGGGCGAGTAGGAATCAGCCCCAGCATTTT. Translated: CASSYGASRNQPQHF.

The V and J genes are TRBV7-9 and TRBJ2-5; a weak D match, TRBD2 (5 bases). The CDR3 runs 17 residues. The germline V gene has CDR1 SEHNR and CDR2 FQNEAQ (reference sequence). V lost 5 bases, J lost 4 bases, and 23 bases lay in between. The CDR3: CASSLRAALLVVETQYF. Written as DNA, the CDR3 is TGTGCCAGCAGCCTCCGGGCGGCCCTACTAGTCGTAGAGACCCAGTACTTC. The complete variable domain, with remaining parts taken from reference TRBV7-9 and TRBJ2-5, reads DTGVSQNPRHKITKRGQNVTFRCDPISEHNRLYWYRQTLGQGPEFLTYFQNEAQLEKSRLLSDRFSAERPKGSFSTLEIQRTEQGDSAMYLCASSLRAALLVVETQYFGPGTRLLVL.

This clone is a singleton in its sample. V and J are TRBV6-2 or TRBV6-3 and TRBJ2-6, with D tentatively TRBD2 (6 bases). Germline V gene lookup returns CDR1 MNHEY and CDR2 SVGEGT. Deletions cut 5 bases from V and 0 bases from J, with 14 bases between. The CDR3 contains 17 residues. CDR3 nucleotide sequence: TGTGCCAGCAGTCCCCGGGACTGGAGCTCTGGGGCCAACGTCCTGACTTTC. It encodes CASSPRDWSSGANVLTF.

The chain is built from TRBV5-6 and TRBJ2-7; D perhaps matches TRBD2 (6 bases). Germline CDR1 is SGHDT and CDR2 is YYEEEE. V lost 0 bases, J lost 7 bases, and 14 bases lay in between. The CDR3 spans 14 residues. The DNA for the CDR3 is TGTGCCAGCAGCTTGGGCGGGGTCATGCGGGAGCAGTACTTC. Translated, it gives CASSLGGVMREQYF.

The CDR3 is CASRGTGGGEKLFF. DNA of the CDR3: TGTGCCAGCAGGGGGACAGGGGGCGGCGAAAAACTGTTTTTT. The chain is built from TRBV3-1 (or the pseudogene TRBV3-2) and TRBJ1-4; TRBD1 matches 12 bases. This CDR3 spans 14 amino acids. V shed 6 bases and J 8 bases; nucleotides not matched to a gene: 4. Germline V CDR1 and CDR2: LGHDT, YNNKEL (reference sequence).

The chain recombines TRBV10-2 with TRBJ1-5; D gene uncertain. CDR3 length: 13 residues. Trimming shortened V by 2 bases and J by 3 bases, and 5 bases separated the two germline ends. Germline V gene data show CDR1 as WSHSY and CDR2 as SAAADI. Written as DNA, the CDR3 is TGCGCCAGCAGTGAGAACGACAATCAGCCCCAGCATTTT. Its protein is CASSENDNQPQHF.

This chain's CDR3 is CASSQTRPEEQFF. The CDR3 DNA sequence: TGCGCCAGCAGCCAGACTAGGCCGGAAGAGCAGTTCTTC. The chain couples TRBV5-1 to TRBJ2-1; D is possibly TRBD2 (6 bases). Germline-derived CDR1 and CDR2 are SGHRS and YFSETQ. The CDR3 is 13 amino acids. V was clipped by 4 bases and J by 10 bases, with 15 bases between them.

This rearrangement joins TRBV9 to TRBJ1-2, with D tentatively TRBD1 (6 bases). Per germline, CDR1 SGDLS and CDR2 YYNGEE. Trimming stripped 0 bases from V and 4 bases from J, with 10 bases between. This CDR3 region has 14 residues. The CDR3 DNA is TGTGCCAGCAGCGTAGATGGGGGGCCCTATGGCTACACCTTC. As protein: CASSVDGGPYGYTF.

This chain links TRBV11-2 with TRBJ1-1, with 7 bases lining up with TRBD1. There are 16 residues in the CDR3. V lost 3 bases and J lost 2; bases outside the gene matches: 9. Germline V gives CDR1 SGHAT, CDR2 FQNNGV. The CDR3 sequence: CASSFLPGQRNTEAFF. In nucleotides, the CDR3 is TGTGCCAGCAGCTTTTTGCCGGGACAGCGAAACACTGAAGCTTTCTTT.

V is TRBV7-9 and J is TRBJ1-5; D is unclear. Trimming shortened V by 0 bases and J by 7 bases, and 7 bases separated the two germline ends. CDR3 length: 13 residues. Germline-derived CDR1 and CDR2 are SEHNR and FQNEAQ (reference sequence). In DNA, the CDR3 is TGTGCCAGCAGCTTAGCGTTTGGGCAGCCCCAGCATTTT. It is translated as CASSLAFGQPQHF.

V gene TRBV2 combines with J gene TRBJ1-2, with 7 bases fitting TRBD1. CDR1 is SNHLY, CDR2 FYNNEI, per germline. The V gene end was trimmed by 7 bases and the J gene end by 8 bases; junction bases not matched to a gene: 10. This CDR3 comprises 13 residues. DNA of the CDR3: TGTGCCAGCACACCTCAGACAGGGCTAGGCTACACCTTC. This sequence encodes CASTPQTGLGYTF.

This sequence joins TRBV5-1 and TRBJ2-7; the D gene is possibly TRBD1 (5 bases). Trimming left V 4 bases short and J 2 bases short, with 10 bases between. The CDR3 runs 13 residues. In germline, CDR1 is SGHRS, CDR2 YFSETQ. CDR3 nucleotides: TGCGCCAGCAGCGACGGACAAACCTACGAGCAGTACTTC. It is translated as CASSDGQTYEQYF.

CDR3 sequence reads: CASSQPLRGETQYF. CDR3 nucleotides: TGCGCCAGCAGCCAACCCCTCCGCGGAGAGACCCAGTACTTC. V and J are TRBV4-1 and TRBJ2-5; D uncertain. The CDR3 is 14 residues long. Trimming took 2 bases from V and 4 from J, leaving 11 bases between them. Germline CDR1 MGHRA, CDR2 YSYEKL.

This clone turned up a few times. The chain has TRBV30 and TRBJ1-2; 8 nucleotides match TRBD1. V lost 4 bases, J lost 8 bases, and 9 bases stayed unmatched. Germline lookup yields CDR1 GTSNPN and CDR2 SVGIG (reference sequence). The CDR3 spans 13 residues. Here the CDR3 DNA reads TGTGCCTGGACCGCCGGACAGGGACACGGCTACACCTTC. Translated, it gives CAWTAGQGHGYTF.

The chain carries TRBV9 and TRBJ2-3, with D tentatively TRBD1 (6 bases). CDR1 is SGDLS, CDR2 YYNGEE, per germline. The CDR3 is 15 amino acids. With 0 bases removed from V and 5 bases from J, the gap between germline ends came to 13 bases. The CDR3 nucleotides read TGTGCCAGCAGCGTAGAGGCAGGGGTGGGAGATACGCAGTATTTT. Amino acid sequence: CASSVEAGVGDTQYF.